This entry features one T cell receptor (beta chain) sequence. The target antigen is unknown. The entry originates in a study of breast tumors, draining lymph nodes, adjacent tissues. Study-wide points: Compared with lymph nodes, tumors were less diverse; compared with nontumor tissue, more. The lymph node origin of tumor T cells was framed as consistent with a hypothesis, not demonstrated. Most tumor T cells seemingly derive from lymph node, then expand in tumor. Compared with basal-like, luminal-like tumors shared significantly more repertoire with nontumor tissue.

V shed 9 bases, J shed 12 bases, and the junction held 13 bases outside the gene matches. The CDR3 covers 13 residues. The germline V gene has CDR1 SEHNR and CDR2 FQNEAQ (reference sequence). Samples came from axillary lymph nodes draining the breast cancer. TCRdb independently ran MiXCR on the multiplex PCR reads; one entry per CDR3 protein. The sample gives tens of thousands of distinct CDR3 sequences, around 29% of which show up once; over 8% is in the top ten. The sample taken for sequencing was axillary lymph node tissue. The rearrangement links TRBV7-9 to TRBJ1-2; TRBD1 matches 10 bases. The TCR originated in a female donor with breast cancer. Some clones in this sample may be carry-over from other donors' samples. For the CDR3, the DNA is TGTGCCAGTTCCGCAGGGACAGGGGCTGGAAACACCTTC. As protein: CASSAGTGAGNTF.